The entry that follows covers one T cell receptor (beta chain) sequence. The antigen is not known. The junction does not match germline at one end; this may be a read error. Source study methods: Between-group CDR3 differences, defined by clinicopathological status, yielded a distant-metastasis classifier for papillary thyroid cancer. TCRdb ran MiXCR on the PCR reads. The V and J calls and clone size are TCRdb's, not the authors'. The sample yields approximately 29,000 clones, 30% seen once. The sample originates from a study of metastatic and nonmetastatic thyroid tumors. The overall study: Peripheral blood and tumor or nodule samples from malignant and benign thyroid patients were compared. Study results and caveats: Significantly higher TCR beta diversity was reportedly seen in malignant thyroid tumors than benign nodules, in blood and tumor.

Thyroid surgery had not been preceded by any treatment in any patient. The CDR3 sequence is 14 residues long. In germline, CDR1 is SGHNT, CDR2 YENEEA. The sequence derives from a female donor with papillary thyroid cancer or a benign thyroid nodule (not recorded which). Some clones in this sample may be carry-over from other donors' samples. The sequenced sample consisted of blood. The V gene is TRBV11-3, the J gene TRBJ2-1; D call uncertain. In nucleotides, the CDR3 is TGTGCCAGCAGCTCGCAGTGGGCTGTAAATGAGCTGTTCTTC. Its protein is CASSSQWAVNELFF.